The present T cell receptor beta chain was sequenced within a study of T cell repertoires in cytomegalovirus infection. Germline V gene lookup returns CDR1 LNHDA and CDR2 SQIVND (reference sequence). This CDR3 is built from 17 residues. Trimming cost V 1 base and J 7 bases, with 19 bases left between them. TCRdb passed the reads through MiXCR, listing each CDR3 protein once. The data show 350,000 to 500,000 distinct CDR3 sequences, 30% to 40% seen once. Sequenced sample: PBMCs. This sequence was found in a human donor in good health (CMV status not recorded). Some clones in this sample may be carry-over from other donors' samples. The genes are TRBV19 and TRBJ1-4; possible D gene TRBD1, 5 bases. Here the CDR3 reads CASSIGKFGAFREKLFF. The CDR3 bases are TGTGCCAGTAGTATAGGAAAGTTCGGGGCTTTCCGTGAAAAACTGTTTTTT.